This paragraph reports one T cell receptor beta chain. The data derive from a study of blood T cell repertoires in COVID-19. The length of the CDR3 is 15 residues. CDR1 and CDR2 from the germline V gene are LNHDA and SQIVND (reference sequence). Trimming cost V 6 bases and J 0 bases, with 12 bases left between them. Some clones are missing from TCRdb's copy, which holds only in-frame ones; the method was immunoSEQ multiplex PCR. The sample shows some 400,000 clones, 75% to 90% of them seen only once. The gene calls are TRBV19 and TRBJ1-5, with a weak D call TRBD1 (5 bases). The sample consisted of PBMCs or T cells enriched from blood (not recorded which). The TCR sequence derives from a man younger than 40 who had recovered from COVID-19. The CDR3 reads CASSRTLYSNQPQHF. In nucleotides, the CDR3 is TGTGCCAGTAGCCGGACACTCTATAGCAATCAGCCCCAGCATTTT.